Listed here is a single T cell receptor (beta chain). Its antigen is as yet unknown. This CDR3 region has 14 residues. The germline gives CDR1 SNHLY, CDR2 FYNNEI. Trimming took 7 bases from V and 3 from J; bases not matched to a gene: 7. The sample is drawn from a study of T cell responses to AZD1222 COVID-19 vaccine. Study results and caveats: Every sample of the repertoires postdated the peak T cell response. Unmutated variant regions reportedly attract nearly half of all spike-specific TCRs. Clonal diversity may have been underestimated in mostly white British donors. Baseline seropositives among AZD1222 recipients totaled only five to seven.

Profiled with immunoSEQ multiplex PCR; TCRdb holds only in-frame clones, not every one. Among around 250,000 clones listed, 85% to 95% were seen once. This specimen consisted of peripheral blood, obtained on day 0 of AZD1222 vaccination. This TCR derives from an adult in good health. The rearrangement uses TRBV2 and TRBJ2-7; 9 nucleotides align to TRBD2. This CDR3 reads CASNSLTSGYEQYF. DNA of the CDR3: TGTGCCAGCAACTCACTGACTAGCGGCTACGAGCAGTACTTC.